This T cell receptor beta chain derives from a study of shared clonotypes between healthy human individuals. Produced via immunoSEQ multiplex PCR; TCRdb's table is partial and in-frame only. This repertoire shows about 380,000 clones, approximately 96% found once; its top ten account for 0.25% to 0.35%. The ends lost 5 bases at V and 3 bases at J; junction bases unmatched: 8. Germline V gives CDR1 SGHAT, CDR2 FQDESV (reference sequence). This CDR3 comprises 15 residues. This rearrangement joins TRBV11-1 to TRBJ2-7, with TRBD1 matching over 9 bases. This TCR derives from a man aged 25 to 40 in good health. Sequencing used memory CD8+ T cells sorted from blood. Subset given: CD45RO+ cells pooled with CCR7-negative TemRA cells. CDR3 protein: CASSPGQGGNYEQYF. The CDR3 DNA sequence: TGTGCCAGCAGCCCGGGACAGGGAGGTAACTACGAGCAGTACTTC. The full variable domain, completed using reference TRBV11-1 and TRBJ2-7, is EAEVAQSPRYKITEKSQAVAFWCDPISGHATLYWYRQILGQGPELLVQFQDESVVDDSQLPKDRFSAERLKGVDSTLKIQPAELGDSAMYLCASSPGQGGNYEQYFGPGTRLTVT.